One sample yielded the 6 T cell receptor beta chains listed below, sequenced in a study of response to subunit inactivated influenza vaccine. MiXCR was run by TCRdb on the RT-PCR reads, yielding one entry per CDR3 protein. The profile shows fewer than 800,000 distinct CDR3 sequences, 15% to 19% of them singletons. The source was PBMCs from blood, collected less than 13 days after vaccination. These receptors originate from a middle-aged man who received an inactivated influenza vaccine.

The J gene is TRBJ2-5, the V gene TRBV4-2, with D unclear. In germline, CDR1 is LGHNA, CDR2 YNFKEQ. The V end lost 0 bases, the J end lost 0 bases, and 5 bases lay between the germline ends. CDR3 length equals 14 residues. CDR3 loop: CASSQDLDQETQYF. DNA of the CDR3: TGTGCCAGCAGCCAAGACCTAGACCAAGAGACCCAGTACTTC.

As DNA, the CDR3 is TGTGCCAGCTCACCACCCAGGGGCAAGCAGTTCTTC. Translating it yields CASSPPRGKQFF. The V call is TRBV18, the J call TRBJ2-1, with TRBD1 as a possible D gene (6 bases). The germline V gene has CDR1 KGHSH and CDR2 LQKENI. This CDR3 has 12 amino acids. Trimming took 0 bases from V and 11 from J, leaving 8 bases between them.

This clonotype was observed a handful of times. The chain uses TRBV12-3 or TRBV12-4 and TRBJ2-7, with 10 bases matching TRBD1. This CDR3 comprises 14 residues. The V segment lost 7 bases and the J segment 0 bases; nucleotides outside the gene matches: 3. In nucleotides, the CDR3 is TGTGCCAGCAAAAGGACAGGGGGCTCCTACGAGCAGTACTTC. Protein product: CASKRTGGSYEQYF.

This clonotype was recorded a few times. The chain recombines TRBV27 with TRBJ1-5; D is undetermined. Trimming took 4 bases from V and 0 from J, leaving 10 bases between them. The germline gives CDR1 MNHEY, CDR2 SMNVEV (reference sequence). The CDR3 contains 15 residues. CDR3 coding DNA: TGTGCCAGCAGTTCCGAAGGGTATAGCAATCAGCCCCAGCATTTT. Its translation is CASSSEGYSNQPQHF.

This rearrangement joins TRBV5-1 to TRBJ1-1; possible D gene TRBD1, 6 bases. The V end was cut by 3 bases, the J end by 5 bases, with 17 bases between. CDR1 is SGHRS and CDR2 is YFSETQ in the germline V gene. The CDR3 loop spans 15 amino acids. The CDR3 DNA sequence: TGCGCCAGCAGCTCATCAAACAGGGAGAGAACTGAAGCTTTCTTT. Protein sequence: CASSSSNRERTEAFF.

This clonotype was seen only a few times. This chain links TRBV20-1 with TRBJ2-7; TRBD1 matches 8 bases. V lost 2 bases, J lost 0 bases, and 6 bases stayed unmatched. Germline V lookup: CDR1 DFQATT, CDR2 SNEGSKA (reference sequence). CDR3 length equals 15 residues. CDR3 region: CSARPGQGSSYEQYF. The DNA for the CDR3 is TGCAGTGCTAGACCCGGACAGGGCAGCTCCTACGAGCAGTACTTC.